This TCR beta chain was captured by sequencing in a study of T cells in Graves' hyperthyroidism and ophthalmopathy. Notes on the study in general: Progression to ophthalmopathy was predicted a median of approximately 6.4 months early. Blood also carried most thyroid clonotypes expanded above 0.001.

This clonotype has just a few counts. Its target is unknown. The investigators amplified TCR beta CDR3 regions from RNA transcripts. The study used the HTBI primer set for a first-round RT-PCR of the TCR CDR3. TCRdb used MiXCR to reprocess the multiplex PCR reads, holding one entry per CDR3 protein. The sample holds under 450,000 distinct CDR3 sequences, about 15% seen once. A patient was excluded if there was uncontrolled infection, other autoimmune disease, pregnancy or lactation. The CDR3 consists of 18 residues. The V and J ends lost 5 bases and 2 bases respectively, with 21 bases between them. Germline-derived CDR1 and CDR2 are SGHAT and FQDESV (reference sequence).

V gene TRBV11-1 combines with J gene TRBJ2-2, with D perhaps assigned TRBD1 or TRBD2 (5 bases each). The source of this sequence is a woman aged 18-29 years with Graves' hyperthyroidism. Sequencing input: blood. CDR3 amino acids: CASSPYAGAPSNTGELFF. CDR3 DNA: TGTGCCAGCAGCCCGTATGCCGGGGCCCCCTCAAACACCGGGGAGCTGTTTTTT.